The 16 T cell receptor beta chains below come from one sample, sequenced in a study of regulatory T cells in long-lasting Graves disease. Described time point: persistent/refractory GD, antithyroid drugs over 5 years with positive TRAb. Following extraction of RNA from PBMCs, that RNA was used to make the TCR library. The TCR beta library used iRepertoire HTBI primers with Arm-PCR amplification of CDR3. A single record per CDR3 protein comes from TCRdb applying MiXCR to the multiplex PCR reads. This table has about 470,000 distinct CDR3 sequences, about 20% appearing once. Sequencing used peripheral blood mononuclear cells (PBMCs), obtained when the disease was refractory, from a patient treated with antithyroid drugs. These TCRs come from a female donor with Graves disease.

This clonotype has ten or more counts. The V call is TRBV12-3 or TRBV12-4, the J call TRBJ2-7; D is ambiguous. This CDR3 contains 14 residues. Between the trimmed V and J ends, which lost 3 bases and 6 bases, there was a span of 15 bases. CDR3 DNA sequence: TGTGCCAGCAGTTTTCGGCTGCAGGTCTTCGAGCAGTACTTC. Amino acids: CASSFRLQVFEQYF.

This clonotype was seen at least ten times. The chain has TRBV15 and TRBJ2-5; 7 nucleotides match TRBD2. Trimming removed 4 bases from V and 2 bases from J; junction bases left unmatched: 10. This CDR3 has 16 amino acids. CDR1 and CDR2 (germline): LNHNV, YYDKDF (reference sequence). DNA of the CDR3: TGTGCCACCAGCACCAGCGGGATGGACGTACAAGAGACCCAGTACTTC. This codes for CATSTSGMDVQETQYF.

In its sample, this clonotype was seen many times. Here the CDR3 DNA reads TGTGCCAGCAGTGCTGCCCAGGGGAGGGAGACCCAGTACTTC. Its translation: CASSAAQGRETQYF. The chain employs TRBV28 and TRBJ2-5; D possibly matches TRBD1 or TRBD2 (6 bases each). Germline CDR1 and CDR2: MDHEN and SYDVKM. V was trimmed by 5 bases and J by 5 bases, leaving 15 bases between them. There are 14 residues in the CDR3.

The CDR3 nucleotides are TGCAGTGCTAGAGATGGGGGGACAGGGTTTTCTGATACGCAGTATTTT. Protein product: CSARDGGTGFSDTQYF. This chain links TRBV20-1 with TRBJ2-3, with 9 nucleotides matching TRBD1. The V segment lost 0 bases and the J segment 6 bases; nucleotides outside the gene matches: 10. This CDR3 has 16 amino acids. Germline V gene sequence: CDR1 DFQATT, CDR2 SNEGSKA (reference sequence).

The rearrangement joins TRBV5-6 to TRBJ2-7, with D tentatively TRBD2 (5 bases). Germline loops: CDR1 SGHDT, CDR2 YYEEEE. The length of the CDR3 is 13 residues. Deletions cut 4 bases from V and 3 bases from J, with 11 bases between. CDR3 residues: CASSLLLGYEQYF. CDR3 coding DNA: TGTGCCAGCAGCCTGCTACTAGGCTACGAGCAGTACTTC.

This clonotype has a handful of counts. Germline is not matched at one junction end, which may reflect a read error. In DNA form, the CDR3 reads TGTGCCACCAGCGGGCCGAGGACGGCGTCAGCCTACGGGCAGTACTTC. Protein sequence: CATSGPRTASAYGQYF. The chain uses TRBV15 and TRBJ2-7; D call uncertain. This CDR3 has 16 amino acids. The germline V gene has CDR1 LNHNV and CDR2 YYDKDF (reference sequence).

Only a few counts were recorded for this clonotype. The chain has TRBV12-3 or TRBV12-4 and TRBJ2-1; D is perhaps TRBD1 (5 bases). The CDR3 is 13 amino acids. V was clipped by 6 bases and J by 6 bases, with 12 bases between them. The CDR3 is CASRSQGVNEQFF. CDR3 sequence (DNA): TGTGCCAGCAGGAGTCAGGGCGTCAATGAGCAGTTCTTC.

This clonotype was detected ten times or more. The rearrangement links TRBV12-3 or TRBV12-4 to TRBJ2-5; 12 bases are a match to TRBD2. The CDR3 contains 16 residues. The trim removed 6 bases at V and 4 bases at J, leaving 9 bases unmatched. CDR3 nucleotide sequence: TGTGCCAGCAGCACAACTAGCGGGAGGAGAGGAGAGACCCAGTACTTC. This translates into CASSTTSGRRGETQYF.

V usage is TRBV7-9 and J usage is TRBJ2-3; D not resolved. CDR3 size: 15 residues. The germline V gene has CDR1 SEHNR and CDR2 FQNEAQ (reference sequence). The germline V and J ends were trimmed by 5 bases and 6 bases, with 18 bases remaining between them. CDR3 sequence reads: CASSTPAEALDTQYF. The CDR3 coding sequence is TGTGCCAGCAGCACCCCAGCCGAAGCCCTGGATACGCAGTATTTT.

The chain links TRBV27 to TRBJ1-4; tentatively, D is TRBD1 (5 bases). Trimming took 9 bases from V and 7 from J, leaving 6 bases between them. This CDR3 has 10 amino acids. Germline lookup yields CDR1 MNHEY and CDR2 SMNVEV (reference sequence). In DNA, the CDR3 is TGTGCCAGGGGGGGTGAAAAACTGTTTTTT. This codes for CARGGEKLFF.

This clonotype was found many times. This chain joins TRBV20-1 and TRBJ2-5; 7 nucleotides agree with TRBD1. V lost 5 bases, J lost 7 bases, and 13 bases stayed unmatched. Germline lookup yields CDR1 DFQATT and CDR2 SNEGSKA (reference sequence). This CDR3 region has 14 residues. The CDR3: CSASGTATGWTQYF. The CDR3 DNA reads TGCAGTGCTTCCGGGACAGCGACCGGTTGGACCCAGTACTTC.

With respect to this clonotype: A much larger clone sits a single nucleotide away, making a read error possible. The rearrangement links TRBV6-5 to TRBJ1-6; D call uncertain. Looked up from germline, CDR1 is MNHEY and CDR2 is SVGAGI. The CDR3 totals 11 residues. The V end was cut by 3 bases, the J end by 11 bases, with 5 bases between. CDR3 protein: CASSYPPPLHF. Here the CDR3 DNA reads TGTGCCAGCAGTTATCCTCCACCCCTCCACTTT.

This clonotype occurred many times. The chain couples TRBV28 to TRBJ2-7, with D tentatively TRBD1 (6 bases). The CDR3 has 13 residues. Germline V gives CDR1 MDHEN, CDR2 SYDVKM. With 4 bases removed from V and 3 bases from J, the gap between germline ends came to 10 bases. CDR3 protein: CASSSGQLYEQYF. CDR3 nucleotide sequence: TGTGCCAGCAGTTCCGGACAGCTCTACGAGCAGTACTTC.

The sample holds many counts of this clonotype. The CDR3 DNA is TGCAGTGCTAGGTGGCTAGCGGGAACCGAGCAGTACTTC. Encoded protein: CSARWLAGTEQYF. V and J are TRBV20-1 and TRBJ2-7, with 9 bases fitting TRBD2. The CDR3 runs to 13 residues. Trimming took 3 bases from V and 6 from J; bases not matched to a gene: 6. The V gene's germline CDR1 is DFQATT and CDR2 SNEGSKA (reference sequence).

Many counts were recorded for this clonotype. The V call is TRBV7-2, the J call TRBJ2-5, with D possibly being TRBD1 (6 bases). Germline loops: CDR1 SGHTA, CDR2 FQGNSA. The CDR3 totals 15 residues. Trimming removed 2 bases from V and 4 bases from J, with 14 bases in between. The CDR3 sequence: CASSLTQGKRETQYF. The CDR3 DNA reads TGTGCCAGCAGCTTAACCCAGGGGAAGAGAGAGACCCAGTACTTC. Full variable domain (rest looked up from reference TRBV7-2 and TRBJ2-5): GAGVSQSPSNKVTEKGKDVELRCDPISGHTALYWYRQSLGQGLEFLIYFQGNSAPDKSGLPSDRFSAERTGGSVSTLTIQRTQQEDSAVYLCASSLTQGKRETQYFGPGTRLLVL.

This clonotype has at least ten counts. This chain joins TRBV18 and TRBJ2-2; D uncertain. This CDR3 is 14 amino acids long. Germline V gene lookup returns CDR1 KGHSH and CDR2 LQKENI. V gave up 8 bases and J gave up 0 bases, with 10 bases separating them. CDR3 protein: CASSPLPNTGELFF. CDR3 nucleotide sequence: TGTGCCAGCAGCCCCTTACCGAACACCGGGGAGCTGTTTTTT.